The TCR beta chain described here comes from a study of follicular helper T cells after annual influenza vaccination. Study-wide results and limits: Change in circulating plasmablasts correlated with ICOS+CD38+ cTfh clonality change.

Profiling relied on immunoSEQ multiplex PCR, and the TCRdb table lists in-frame clones only, not all of them. The table lists some 10,000 clones, more than 60% of them singletons. Blood volume per time point ranged from roughly 40 to 100 mL. V lost 3 bases and J 0 bases, leaving 9 bases between the germline ends. The CDR3 is made up of 15 amino acids. CDR1 LGHNA and CDR2 YSLEER come from the germline V gene. On this clone itself: The target antigen is unknown.

The chain links TRBV4-3 to TRBJ2-1; D remains unclear. This TCR came from an adult who received the influenza vaccine. Here the sequenced sample was CXCR5- memory CD4+ T cells sorted from blood, taken 6 weeks after influenza vaccination. CDR3 DNA sequence: TGCGCCAGCAGCCAGGGCTCCTTCTCCTACAATGAGCAGTTCTTC. Translation: CASSQGSFSYNEQFF.